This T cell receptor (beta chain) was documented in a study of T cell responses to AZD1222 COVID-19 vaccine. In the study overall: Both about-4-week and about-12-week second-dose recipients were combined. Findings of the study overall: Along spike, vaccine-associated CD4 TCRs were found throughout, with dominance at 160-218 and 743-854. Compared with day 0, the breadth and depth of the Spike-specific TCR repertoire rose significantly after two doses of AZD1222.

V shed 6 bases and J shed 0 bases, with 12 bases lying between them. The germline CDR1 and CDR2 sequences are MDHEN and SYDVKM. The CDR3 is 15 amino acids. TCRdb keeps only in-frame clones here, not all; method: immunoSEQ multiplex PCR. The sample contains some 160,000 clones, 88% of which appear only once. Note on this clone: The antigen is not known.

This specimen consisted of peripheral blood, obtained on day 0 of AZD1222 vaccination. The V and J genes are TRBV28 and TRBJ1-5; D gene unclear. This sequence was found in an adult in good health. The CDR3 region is CASRRKRPSNQPQHF. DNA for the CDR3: TGTGCCAGCAGACGGAAGAGGCCTAGCAATCAGCCCCAGCATTTT.